This T cell receptor beta chain was documented in a study of memory CD8 T cells in hepatitis C reinfection (dated 2017 in TCRdb). Regarding the complete study: Among the donors, three cleared two back-to-back HCV infections on their own, whereas two got rid of a primary infection but ended up chronically infected after reinfection. Participants who had resolved a prior HCV infection were followed every 3 months in the reinfection study. The study tracked the TCR beta repertoire of virus-specific CD8 T cells longitudinally across an HCV reinfection episode in 5 or 6 donors. HCV reinfection was defined by a positive HCV RNA test following two negative tests taken at least 60 days apart. Late or post reinfection samples were collected 12 to 24 weeks after reinfection was detected. Between about 2009 and 2013, roughly five reinfection cases with stored pre-reinfection samples were identified.

Details on this clone: Its antigen target is currently unknown. Base qualities are not provided; no much larger clone lies one nucleotide away.

From V the trimming removes 1 base and from J it removes 1 base, while the gene matches leave 3 bases of the junction unaccounted for. Via the germline V gene, CDR1 is SGHAT and CDR2 FQNNGV. CDR3 length: 15 amino acids, cysteine to phenylalanine. The only DNA kept is the CDR3, 45 bases in frame from the first base. Library construction relied on the immunoSEQ multiplex PCR assay. Genomic DNA was extracted from the sorted cells, and Adaptive Biotechnologies' automated high-throughput method was used to sequence the TCR beta V, D and J regions. A two-step, bias-controlled multiplex PCR was used to amplify CDR3 regions. Amplified TCR beta libraries were sequenced on an Illumina instrument. On the study's bioinformatics: Demultiplexed reads were processed to reduce amplification and sequencing bias, and CDR3 sequences were assigned to gene families using the IMGT database. ImmunoSEQ software version 2.0 was used to analyze repertoire data. Clonotype lists were filtered to remove out-of-frame sequences as well as sequences containing stop codons in the CDR3. Any clonotype with a frequency under 0.01% was left out, since that frequency corresponded to less than one cell. Richness was calculated by dividing observed richness by the number of input cells, and evenness was calculated by dividing Shannon entropy by the log of observed richness. To measure repertoire diversity and how similar the repertoire was between time points, Simpson diversity and Morisita-Horn overlap indices were applied. Clonotypes were sorted into dominant (>1%), sub-dominant (0.5-0.99%), low abundance (0.1-0.49%) or lowest abundance (<0.1%) groups. A germline index was derived by subtracting total nucleotide additions from total CDR3 length and dividing the result by total CDR3 length. TCRdb limited this immuneACCESS table to in-frame rearrangements with V and J called. A share of clones is missing; checked studies link under half to unresolved V genes, and the rest is unexplained. That table is the source of V, J and clone size, and D and trimming were worked out from the DNA. The sample table shows about 50,000 clones, and about 91% are seen once. Jointly, the top ten make up roughly 0.7% of the sample.

Results the study describes overall, beyond this receptor: Because the study included only a few donors, definitive conclusions about public clonotypes linked to secondary clearance could not be reached.

What the time point label conveys for this sample: late/post reinfection, 12 to 24 weeks after detection. The sorted cells were sequenced directly ex vivo, without any in vitro expansion ahead of TCR sequencing. The donors were people who inject drugs and were enrolled in Canada's Montreal Acute Hepatitis C Cohort Study (HEPCO). Total naive CD8 T cells, sorted as viable CD3+ CD8+ CD45RO-, came from a couple of donors at all three reinfection time points as controls. Before sorting, cryopreserved peripheral blood mononuclear cells were thawed and CD8 T cells were purified from those thawed cells. CD8 T cells were enriched by negative selection with the MACS CD8+ T cell Isolation Kit. Cell sorting was done on a BD FACSAria II sorter with FACSDiva software, and data were analyzed with FlowJo.

This sequence uses TRBV11-2 and TRBJ1-1; TRBD1 aligns with 7 central bases. Material: naive CD8+ T cells sorted from blood. In light of the paper, this sample's cell subset or site label describes: total naive CD8+CD45RO- T cells. The TCR sequence derives from a man between 18 and 29 years old with hepatitis C virus infection. The CDR3 corresponds to CASSLGRQGNTEAFF. The DNA sequence is TGTGCCAGCAGCTTAGGTAGACAGGGGAACACTGAAGCTTTCTTT. The variable domain in full, with residues beyond the CDR3 obtained from the reference TRBV11-2 and TRBJ1-1 genes, is EAGVAQSPRYKIIEKRQSVAFWCNPISGHATLYWYQQILGQGPKLLIQFQNNGVVDDSQLPKDRFSAERLKGVDSTLKIQPAKLEDSAVYLCASSLGRQGNTEAFFGQGTRLTVV.